This T cell receptor beta chain was found in a study of T cells after yellow fever vaccination (dated by TCRdb to between 2019 and 2020). With regard to the full study: The SMART-Seq v4 Ultra Low Input RNA kit was used to prepare libraries from fractions with low cell numbers. To follow T-cell clones before and after both primary and booster YFV17D yellow fever vaccination, bulk TCR alpha and beta repertoires underwent longitudinal sequencing. Two healthy male donors, one aged 18 to 29 and one aged 30 to 40 years, made up the cohort. Blood samples were taken at several timepoints before and after primary and secondary immunization, and bulk PBMC replicates and cell subsets were isolated.

The table lists this clonotype with a few counts. Its antigen is unknown. One base away there is no much larger clone; base qualities are not given. TCR cDNA was made using 5'RACE template switching, a step that added a universal primer site and unique molecular identifiers. Priming of cDNA synthesis was performed from both the TCR alpha and TCR beta constant segments. Two PCR steps were used to amplify libraries, with sample barcodes and sequencing adapters being added in the second step. Sequencing of the libraries was done on either Illumina HiSeq 2500 (2x100 bp) or NovaSeq (2x150 bp). In the source study's methods: MIGEC handled demultiplexing of reads and collapsing into UMI consensus sequences, while MiXCR performed V(D)J alignment. Using edgeR on replicate PBMC samples, clonotypes were called vaccine-responding if FDR was below 0.01 and the log2 fold change was above 5 up to day 15. Each bulk clonotype received a CD4 or CD8 identity based on whether the sequenced CD4 or CD8 repertoire contained that clonotype at higher abundance. In-frame beta chains were kept once TCRdb had trimmed the public reads at Q25 with fastp and called clones with MiXCR. When rows share a CDR3 protein, they turn into one entry using the most common DNA and genes. The authors' filters were not applied to this entry. The sample profile shows some 600,000 distinct CDR3 sequences; around 12% of them were found once. 14% to 15% of the sample rests with the top ten.

Broader findings and caveats from the paper: A small fraction of clonotypes showed up in both the CD4 and CD8 compartments, probably as a result of convergent recombination. Because the study included only two donors, the extent to which the findings can be generalized is limited. The secondary T-cell response was weaker than the primary response but faster, peaking on day 5 instead of day 15. FACS-sorted repertoires could contain abundant contaminating clonotypes from the bulk population, so computational filtering was required. Most clones expanded after primary vaccination (almost 97% of CD4 and 88% of CD8) were re-detected after the booster, suggesting that broad memory maintenance occurred.

CDR1 SGHTA and CDR2 FQGNSA were looked up in the germline V gene. The CDR3 sequence holds 15 residues, the cysteine and phenylalanine included. Only the CDR3 DNA stays, 45 bases, in frame from base 1. V and J are truncated by 4 bases and 5 bases respectively, leaving an intervening sequence of 14 bases. The sample's treatment or condition label is to be understood as: live attenuated yellow fever vaccine strain. At each blood-draw timepoint, two biological replicates of bulk PBMCs were obtained. A standard Ficoll-Paque protocol was used to isolate PBMCs from peripheral blood. TriZol was used to extract RNA from bulk PBMCs, from CD4 and CD8 fractions, and from dextramer-positive and dextramer-negative fractions.

The sequenced sample was PBMCs, obtained on the day of the yellow fever booster vaccination. The receptor chain draws on TRBV7-2 and TRBJ2-2; no D gene can be assigned with confidence. This TCR derives from a man aged 25-45 years who received the YFV17D yellow fever vaccine. CDR3 loop: CASSSNRALTGELFF. The sequenced DNA: TGTGCCAGCAGCTCTAACCGGGCCCTTACCGGGGAGCTGTTTTTT. With the portions outside the CDR3 filled from the reference TRBV7-2 and TRBJ2-2 genes, the complete variable region becomes GAGVSQSPSNKVTEKGKDVELRCDPISGHTALYWYRQSLGQGLEFLIYFQGNSAPDKSGLPSDRFSAERTGGSVSTLTIQRTQQEDSAVYLCASSSNRALTGELFFGEGSRLTVL.